The clone carrying this T cell receptor beta chain appeared a few times. The antigen is undetermined. The sample belongs to a study of T-cell memory formation after mild COVID-19. Study outcomes and limitations: Clones that contracted from day 15 to 85 were balanced CD4/CD8, while later expanders leaned CD4+.

The V gene lost 1 base and the J gene lost 3 bases, with 10 bases spanning the gap. Germline values: CDR1 SGHVS, CDR2 FQNEAQ. The CDR3 has 15 amino acids. TCRdb analysed the 5' RACE reads with MiXCR anew, one entry per CDR3 protein. The profile shows approximately 400,000 distinct CDR3 sequences, more than 15% of them singletons. The specimen sequenced was PBMCs or a T cell subset sorted from them (not recorded which). This clonotype was obtained from a man aged 18-30 years who had mild COVID-19 (a few samples of this study predate the infection). Cell type and time point are not known. The chain couples TRBV7-8 to TRBJ2-1, with D possibly being TRBD1 (6 bases). CDR3 nucleotides: TGTGCCAGCAGCTTAGAAGTCAGGGGCTACAATGAGCAGTTCTTC. Translating it yields CASSLEVRGYNEQFF. Variable domain in full (rest from reference TRBV7-8 and TRBJ2-1): GAGVSQSPRYKVAKRGQDVALRCDPISGHVSLFWYQQALGQGPEFLTYFQNEAQLDKSGLPSDRFFAERPEGSVSTLKIQRTQQEDSAVYLCASSLEVRGYNEQFFGPGTRLTVL.